These T cell receptor beta chains were read from a single sample in a study of regulatory T cells in long-lasting Graves disease. TCRdb re-called the multiplex PCR reads through MiXCR, storing one row per CDR3 protein. The table has about 660,000 distinct CDR3 sequences, roughly 30% seen once. The sample in question was peripheral blood mononuclear cells (PBMCs), obtained when the disease was refractory, from a patient treated with antithyroid drugs. The receptors shown here come from a female donor with Graves disease. The CDR3 runs from the conserved cysteine through the conserved F or W. Fields, in order: J gene, clone size, V gene, D gene, CDR3 DNA, CDR3 protein. A D gene is named only where the DNA matches it firmly. Clone size is shown for a subset of rows, as once, few, many or a class of expanded clone.

j_gene: TRBJ1-5; abundance: .; v_gene: TRBV7-8; d_gene: .; CDR3nt: TGTGCCAGCAGCTTAAGAGCGTTAGAGGGGGGTCAGCCCCAGCATTTT; CDR3aa: CASSLRALEGGQPQHF
j_gene: TRBJ1-6; abundance: few; v_gene: TRBV12-5; d_gene: .; CDR3nt: TGTGCTAGTGGCTCCCTTACAGGGCCGGGCTCACCCCTCCACTTT; CDR3aa: CASGSLTGPGSPLHF
j_gene: TRBJ2-2; abundance: many; v_gene: TRBV12-3/TRBV12-4; d_gene: .; CDR3nt: TGTGCCAGCAGTTGGGACGGTGTGAACACCGGGGAGCTGTTTTTT; CDR3aa: CASSWDGVNTGELFF
j_gene: TRBJ1-1; abundance: .; v_gene: TRBV24-1; d_gene: .; CDR3nt: TGTGCCACCAGTGGCCCGGGACACTCTGAAGCTTTCTTT; CDR3aa: CATSGPGHSEAFF
j_gene: TRBJ1-5; abundance: few; v_gene: TRBV10-1; d_gene: .; CDR3nt: TGCGCCAGCAGTGAGTCAGGGGGACAGCCCCAGCATTTT; CDR3aa: CASSESGGQPQHF
j_gene: TRBJ2-7; abundance: .; v_gene: TRBV9; d_gene: .; CDR3nt: TGTGCCAGCAGCGTAGGTCCCGACAGCGTACTCTACGAGCAGTACTTC; CDR3aa: CASSVGPDSVLYEQYF
j_gene: TRBJ2-4; abundance: .; v_gene: TRBV6-1; d_gene: .; CDR3nt: TGTGCCAGCAGTGACCCCAAAAACATTCAGTACTTC; CDR3aa: CASSDPKNIQYF
j_gene: TRBJ1-1; abundance: .; v_gene: TRBV6-1; d_gene: .; CDR3nt: TGTGCCAGCAGTCCCGGTTGGGCTGAAGCTTTCTTT; CDR3aa: CASSPGWAEAFF
j_gene: TRBJ2-7; abundance: .; v_gene: TRBV10-3; d_gene: TRBD2; CDR3nt: TGTGCCATCAGGTCCGGGACTACCCCTGACGAGCAGTACTTC; CDR3aa: CAIRSGTTPDEQYF
j_gene: TRBJ1-1; abundance: .; v_gene: TRBV6-5; d_gene: .; CDR3nt: TGTGCCAGCAGTTACGAAGGGGCTGTCACTGAAGCTTTCTTT; CDR3aa: CASSYEGAVTEAFF
j_gene: TRBJ1-4; abundance: .; v_gene: TRBV19; d_gene: .; CDR3nt: TGTGCCAGTACCGCACAGGGCACTAATGAAAAACTGTTTTTT; CDR3aa: CASTAQGTNEKLFF
j_gene: TRBJ1-6; abundance: .; v_gene: TRBV11-2; d_gene: .; CDR3nt: TGTGCCAGCAGCTTACTTGGGGTAAACTATAATTCACCCCTCCACTTT; CDR3aa: CASSLLGVNYNSPLHF
j_gene: TRBJ2-5; abundance: few; v_gene: TRBV3-1; d_gene: TRBD1; CDR3nt: TGTGCCAGCAGCCCCCTCGCCGGGACAGGGGACCAAGAGACCCAGTACTTC; CDR3aa: CASSPLAGTGDQETQYF
j_gene: TRBJ2-5; abundance: many; v_gene: TRBV11-2; d_gene: .; CDR3nt: TGTGCCAGCAGCCCCGGGAACCAAGAGACCCAGTACTTC; CDR3aa: CASSPGNQETQYF
j_gene: TRBJ1-1; abundance: .; v_gene: TRBV29-1; d_gene: .; CDR3nt: TGCAGCGTTGAAGATCTAGGGAGACTTCCAATTGAAGCTTTCTTT; CDR3aa: CSVEDLGRLPIEAFF
j_gene: TRBJ2-1; abundance: .; v_gene: TRBV2; d_gene: TRBD2; CDR3nt: TGTGCCAGAGCGGGGGGGGACAATGAGCAGTTCTTC; CDR3aa: CARAGGDNEQFF
j_gene: TRBJ2-3; abundance: .; v_gene: TRBV5-6; d_gene: .; CDR3nt: TGTGCCAGCAGCTTGGAGGCAGATACGCAGTATTTT; CDR3aa: CASSLEADTQYF
j_gene: TRBJ2-7; abundance: many; v_gene: TRBV12-3/TRBV12-4; d_gene: .; CDR3nt: TGTGCCAGCAGACAGGGTTTGGACTGGGAGCAGTACTTC; CDR3aa: CASRQGLDWEQYF
j_gene: TRBJ2-7; abundance: many; v_gene: TRBV5-1; d_gene: .; CDR3nt: TGTGCCAGCAGCTTAGTTGGGTACGAGCAGTACTTC; CDR3aa: CASSLVGYEQYF
j_gene: TRBJ1-1; abundance: .; v_gene: TRBV11-2; d_gene: .; CDR3nt: TGTGCCAGCAGCTCTATCCTACTCAGGGAGGGGGCTGAAGCTTTCTTT; CDR3aa: CASSSILLREGAEAFF
j_gene: TRBJ2-5; abundance: many; v_gene: TRBV6-1; d_gene: TRBD2; CDR3nt: TGTGCCAGCAGAACCGGGACTAGCGGGAGGAAGACCCAGTACTTC; CDR3aa: CASRTGTSGRKTQYF
j_gene: TRBJ1-1; abundance: .; v_gene: TRBV14; d_gene: .; CDR3nt: TGTGCCAGCAGCCAGGAGACACCGAACACTGAAGCTTTCTTT; CDR3aa: CASSQETPNTEAFF
j_gene: TRBJ1-1; abundance: once; v_gene: TRBV7-3; d_gene: .; CDR3nt: TGTGCCAGCAGCTTGAACATGAACACTGGAGCTTTCTTT; CDR3aa: CASSLNMNTGAFF
j_gene: TRBJ2-2; abundance: few; v_gene: TRBV7-3; d_gene: .; CDR3nt: TGTGCCAGCAGCACGTCAGGCGGGGAGCTGTTTTTT; CDR3aa: CASSTSGGELFF
j_gene: TRBJ1-5; abundance: .; v_gene: TRBV30; d_gene: .; CDR3nt: TGTGCCTGGAGGGCGGCATCGGGGGCAGGTCAGCCCCAGCATTTT; CDR3aa: CAWRAASGAGQPQHF
j_gene: TRBJ1-5; abundance: .; v_gene: TRBV29-1; d_gene: .; CDR3nt: TGCAGCGTTGAGTGGGCAGGGGCCAATCAGCCCCAGCATTTT; CDR3aa: CSVEWAGANQPQHF
j_gene: TRBJ1-2; abundance: few; v_gene: TRBV13; d_gene: .; CDR3nt: TGTGCCACTTCCCTTCCGAAGGGACCGCACTATGGCTACACCTTC; CDR3aa: CATSLPKGPHYGYTF
j_gene: TRBJ1-6; abundance: few; v_gene: TRBV27; d_gene: .; CDR3nt: TGTGCCAGCAGTTTAAGGCTTAAATATAATTCACCCCTCCACTTT; CDR3aa: CASSLRLKYNSPLHF
j_gene: TRBJ1-1; abundance: .; v_gene: TRBV30; d_gene: .; CDR3nt: TGTGCCTGGAACGGTGGAACGGACACTGAAGCTTTCTTT; CDR3aa: CAWNGGTDTEAFF
j_gene: TRBJ2-5; abundance: .; v_gene: TRBV18; d_gene: .; CDR3nt: TGTGCCAGCTCACCAGTACTGCAAGAGACCCAGTACTTC; CDR3aa: CASSPVLQETQYF
j_gene: TRBJ2-5; abundance: .; v_gene: TRBV10-3; d_gene: .; CDR3nt: TGTGCCATCAGAAGTGATCAAGAGACCCAGTACTTC; CDR3aa: CAIRSDQETQYF
j_gene: TRBJ2-7; abundance: .; v_gene: TRBV29-1; d_gene: TRBD2; CDR3nt: TGCAGCGTTGGAGTAGCGGGAGAAGGCGAGCAGTACTTC; CDR3aa: CSVGVAGEGEQYF
j_gene: TRBJ1-3; abundance: .; v_gene: TRBV12-3/TRBV12-4; d_gene: .; CDR3nt: TGTGCCAGCAGTTTAGACCCGGACAGATTCTCTGGAAACACCATATATTTT; CDR3aa: CASSLDPDRFSGNTIYF
j_gene: TRBJ2-5; abundance: few; v_gene: TRBV18; d_gene: .; CDR3nt: TGTGCCAGCTCACCGGCTCCTCCCGAGGAGACCCAGTACTTC; CDR3aa: CASSPAPPEETQYF